This TCR beta chain is drawn from a study of OX40 agonist ivuxolimab in advanced cancers. Using immunoSEQ multiplex PCR, the repertoire was profiled, and TCRdb retains in-frame clones only, with some absent. The data show tens of thousands of clones, with 70% to 80% seen just once and about 20% held by the top ten. This CDR3 spans 15 amino acids. V was trimmed by 5 bases and J by 1 base, leaving 14 bases between them. Germline V CDR1 and CDR2: MGHDK, SYGVNS. This receptor was taken from an adult with an advanced solid tumor such as melanoma, head and neck, liver or kidney cancer. This material consisted of CD4+ or CD8+ T cells sorted from blood, taken in a trial of the OX40 agonist ivuxolimab. This chain connects TRBV25-1 to TRBJ2-5, with D perhaps TRBD1 (8 bases). CDR3 amino acids: CASSTGGGFQETQYF. The DNA for the CDR3 is TGTGCCAGCAGTACAGGGGGGGGTTTCCAAGAGACCCAGTACTTC.